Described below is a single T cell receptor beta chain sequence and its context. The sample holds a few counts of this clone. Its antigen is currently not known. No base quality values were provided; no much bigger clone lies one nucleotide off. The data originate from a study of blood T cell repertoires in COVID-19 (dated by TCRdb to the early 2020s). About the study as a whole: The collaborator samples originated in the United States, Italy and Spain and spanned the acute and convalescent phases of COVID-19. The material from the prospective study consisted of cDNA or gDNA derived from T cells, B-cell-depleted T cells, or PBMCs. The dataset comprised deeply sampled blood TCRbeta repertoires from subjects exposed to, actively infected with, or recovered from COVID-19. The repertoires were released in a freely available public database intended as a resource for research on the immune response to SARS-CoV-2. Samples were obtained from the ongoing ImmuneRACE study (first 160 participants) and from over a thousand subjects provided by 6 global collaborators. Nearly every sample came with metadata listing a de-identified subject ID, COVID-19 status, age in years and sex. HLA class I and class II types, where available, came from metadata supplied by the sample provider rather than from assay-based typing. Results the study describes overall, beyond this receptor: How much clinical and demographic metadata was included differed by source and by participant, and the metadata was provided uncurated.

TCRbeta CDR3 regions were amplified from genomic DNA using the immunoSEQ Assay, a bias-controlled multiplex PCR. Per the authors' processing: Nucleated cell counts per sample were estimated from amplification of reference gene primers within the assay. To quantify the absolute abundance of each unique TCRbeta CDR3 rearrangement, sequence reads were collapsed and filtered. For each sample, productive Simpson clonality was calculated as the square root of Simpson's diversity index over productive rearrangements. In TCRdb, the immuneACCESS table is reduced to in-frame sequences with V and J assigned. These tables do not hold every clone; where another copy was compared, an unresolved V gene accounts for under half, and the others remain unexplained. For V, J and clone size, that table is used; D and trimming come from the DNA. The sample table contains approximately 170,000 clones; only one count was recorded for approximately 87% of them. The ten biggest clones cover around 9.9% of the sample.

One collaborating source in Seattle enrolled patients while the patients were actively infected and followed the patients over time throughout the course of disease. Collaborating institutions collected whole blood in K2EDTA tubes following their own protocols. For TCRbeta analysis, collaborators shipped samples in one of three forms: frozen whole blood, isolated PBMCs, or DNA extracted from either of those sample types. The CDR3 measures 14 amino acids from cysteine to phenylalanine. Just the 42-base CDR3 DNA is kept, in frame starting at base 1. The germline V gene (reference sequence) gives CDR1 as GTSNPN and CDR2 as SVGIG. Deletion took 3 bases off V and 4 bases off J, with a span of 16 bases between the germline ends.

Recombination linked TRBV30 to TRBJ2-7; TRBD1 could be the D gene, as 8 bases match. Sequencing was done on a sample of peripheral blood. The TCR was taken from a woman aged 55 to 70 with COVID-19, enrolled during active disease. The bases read TGTGCCTGGAGCACAGGGGGAGGGATTTACGAGCAGTACTTC. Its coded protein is CAWSTGGGIYEQYF.